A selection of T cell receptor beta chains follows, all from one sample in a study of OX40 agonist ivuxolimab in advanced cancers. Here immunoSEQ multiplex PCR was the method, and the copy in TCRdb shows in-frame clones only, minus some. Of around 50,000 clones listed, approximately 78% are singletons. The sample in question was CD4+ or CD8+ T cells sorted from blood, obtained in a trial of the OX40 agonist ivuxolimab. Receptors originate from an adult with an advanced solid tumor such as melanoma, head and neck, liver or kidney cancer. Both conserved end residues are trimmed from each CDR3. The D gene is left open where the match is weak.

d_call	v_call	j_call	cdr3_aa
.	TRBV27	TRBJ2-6	ASSSVRGVSGANVLT
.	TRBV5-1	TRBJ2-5	ASSQSGEETQY
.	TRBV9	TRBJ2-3	ASTLGGYTDTQY
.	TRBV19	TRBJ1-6	ATMGNYNSPLH
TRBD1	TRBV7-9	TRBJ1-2	ASSLDGTADGYT
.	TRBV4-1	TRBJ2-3	ASSPLRGPSTDTQY
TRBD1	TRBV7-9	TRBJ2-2	ASSPEGTGAGELF
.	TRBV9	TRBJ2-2	ASSVVPGGTGELF
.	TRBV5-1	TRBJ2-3	ASSPPGAHTDTQY
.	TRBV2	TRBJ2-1	ASSVASSSYNEQF
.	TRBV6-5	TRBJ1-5	ASRGYGNQPQH
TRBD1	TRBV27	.	ASSLKGQVPLPSPYEQY
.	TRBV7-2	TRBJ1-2	ASSLKTGTWYGYT
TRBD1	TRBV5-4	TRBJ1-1	ASGPATGQGAGKAEAF
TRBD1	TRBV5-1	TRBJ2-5	ASSTLGQGGGQETQY
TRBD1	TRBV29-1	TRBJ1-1	SDRPGGVAEAF
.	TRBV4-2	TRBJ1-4	ASSQDREKLF
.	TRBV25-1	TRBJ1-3	ASSATRGVLSGNTIY
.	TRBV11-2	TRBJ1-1	ASSLAFRRRLEAF
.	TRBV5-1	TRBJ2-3	ASSLRGTDTQY
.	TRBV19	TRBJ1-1	ASSILGNTEAF
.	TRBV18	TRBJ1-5	ASSPLGHIQQPQH
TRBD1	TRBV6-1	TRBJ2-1	ASRPRTGGDEQF